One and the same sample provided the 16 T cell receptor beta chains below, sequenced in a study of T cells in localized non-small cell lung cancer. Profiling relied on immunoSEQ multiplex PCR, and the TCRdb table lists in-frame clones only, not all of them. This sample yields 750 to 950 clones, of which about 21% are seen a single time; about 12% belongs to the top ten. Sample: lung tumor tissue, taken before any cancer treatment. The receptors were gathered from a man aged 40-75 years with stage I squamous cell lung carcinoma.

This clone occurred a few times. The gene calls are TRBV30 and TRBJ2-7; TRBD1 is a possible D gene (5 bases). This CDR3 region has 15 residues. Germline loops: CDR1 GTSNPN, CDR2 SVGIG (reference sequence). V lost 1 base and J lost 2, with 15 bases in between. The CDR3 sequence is CAWSEGFDNPYEQYF. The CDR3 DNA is TGTGCCTGGAGTGAGGGGTTCGACAATCCCTACGAGCAGTACTTC.

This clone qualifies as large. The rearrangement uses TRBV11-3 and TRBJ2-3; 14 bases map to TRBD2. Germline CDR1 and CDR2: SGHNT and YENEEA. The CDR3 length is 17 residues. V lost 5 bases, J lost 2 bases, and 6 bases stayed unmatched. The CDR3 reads CASSLRLAGGPTDTQYF. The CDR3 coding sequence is TGTGCCAGCAGCCTCCGACTAGCGGGGGGGCCCACAGATACGCAGTATTTT.

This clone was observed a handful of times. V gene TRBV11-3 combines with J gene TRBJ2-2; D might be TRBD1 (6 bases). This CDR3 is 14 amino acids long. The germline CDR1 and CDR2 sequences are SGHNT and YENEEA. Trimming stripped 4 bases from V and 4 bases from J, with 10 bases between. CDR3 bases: TGTGCCAGCAGCTCGGGACACGGCACCGGGGAGCTGTTTTTT. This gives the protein CASSSGHGTGELFF.

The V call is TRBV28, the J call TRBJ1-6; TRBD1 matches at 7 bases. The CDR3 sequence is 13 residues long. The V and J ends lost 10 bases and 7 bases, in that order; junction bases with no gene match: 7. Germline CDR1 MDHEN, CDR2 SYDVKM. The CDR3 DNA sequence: TGTGCCACCGACGGGACAGTCAATTCACCCCTCCACTTT. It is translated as CATDGTVNSPLHF.

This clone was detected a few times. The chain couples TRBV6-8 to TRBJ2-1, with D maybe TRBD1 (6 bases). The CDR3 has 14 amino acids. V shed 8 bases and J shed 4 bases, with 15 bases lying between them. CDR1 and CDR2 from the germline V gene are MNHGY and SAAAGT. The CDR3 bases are TGTGCCAGCGGGACAAGGGCGTCTTACAATGAGCAGTTCTTC. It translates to CASGTRASYNEQFF.

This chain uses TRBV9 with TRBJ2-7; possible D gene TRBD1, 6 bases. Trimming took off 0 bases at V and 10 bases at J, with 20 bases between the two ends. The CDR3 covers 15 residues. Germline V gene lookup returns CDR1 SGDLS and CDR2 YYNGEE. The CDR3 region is CASSVVTMDSQDQYF. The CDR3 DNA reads TGTGCCAGCAGCGTAGTTACAATGGACAGCCAAGATCAGTACTTC.

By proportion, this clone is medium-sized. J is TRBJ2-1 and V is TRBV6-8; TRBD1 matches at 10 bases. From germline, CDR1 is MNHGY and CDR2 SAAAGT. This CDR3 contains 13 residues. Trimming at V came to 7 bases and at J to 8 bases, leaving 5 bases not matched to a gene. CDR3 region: CASTRQGAHEQFF. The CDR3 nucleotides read TGTGCCAGCACACGACAGGGGGCACATGAGCAGTTCTTC.

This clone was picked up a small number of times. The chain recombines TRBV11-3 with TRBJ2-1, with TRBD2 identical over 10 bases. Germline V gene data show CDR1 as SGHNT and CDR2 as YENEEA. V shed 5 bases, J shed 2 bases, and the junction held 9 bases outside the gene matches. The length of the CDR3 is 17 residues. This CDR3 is CASSPRLAGHPYNEQFF. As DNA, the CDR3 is TGTGCCAGCAGCCCACGACTAGCGGGCCACCCCTACAATGAGCAGTTCTTC.

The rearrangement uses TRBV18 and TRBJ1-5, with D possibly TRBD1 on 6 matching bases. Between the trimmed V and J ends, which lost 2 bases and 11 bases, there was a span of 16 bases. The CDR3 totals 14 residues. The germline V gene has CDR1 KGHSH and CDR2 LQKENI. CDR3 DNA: TGTGCCAGCTCACCAGGGCAGGGGTACGAGGCCCAGCATTTT. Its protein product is CASSPGQGYEAQHF.

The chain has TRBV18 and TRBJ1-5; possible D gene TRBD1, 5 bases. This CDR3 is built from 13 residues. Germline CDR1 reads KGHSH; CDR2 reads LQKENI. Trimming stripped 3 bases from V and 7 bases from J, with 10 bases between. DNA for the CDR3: TGTGCCAGCTCACCGGGGGAGGACCAGCCCCAGCATTTT. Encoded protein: CASSPGEDQPQHF.

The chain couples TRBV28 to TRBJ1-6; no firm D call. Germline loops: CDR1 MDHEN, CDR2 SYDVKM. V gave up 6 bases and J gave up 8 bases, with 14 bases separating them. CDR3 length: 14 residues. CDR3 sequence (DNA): TGTGCCAGCAGACCTCAGGTCTTTGATTCACCCCTCCACTTT. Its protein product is CASRPQVFDSPLHF.

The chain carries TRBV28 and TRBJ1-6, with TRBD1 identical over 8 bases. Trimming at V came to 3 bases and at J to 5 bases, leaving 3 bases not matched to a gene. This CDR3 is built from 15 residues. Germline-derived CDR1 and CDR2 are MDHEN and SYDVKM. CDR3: CASSFSGGNNSPLHF. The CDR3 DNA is TGTGCCAGCAGTTTCTCAGGGGGCAATAATTCACCCCTCCACTTT.

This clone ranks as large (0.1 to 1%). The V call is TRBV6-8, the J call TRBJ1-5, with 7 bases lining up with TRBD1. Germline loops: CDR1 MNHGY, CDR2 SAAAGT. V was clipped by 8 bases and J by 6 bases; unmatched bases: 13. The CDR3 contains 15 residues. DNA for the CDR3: TGTGCCAGCGGCGAAGGAGGGGGCGAGGGTCAGCCCCAGCATTTT. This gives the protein CASGEGGGEGQPQHF.

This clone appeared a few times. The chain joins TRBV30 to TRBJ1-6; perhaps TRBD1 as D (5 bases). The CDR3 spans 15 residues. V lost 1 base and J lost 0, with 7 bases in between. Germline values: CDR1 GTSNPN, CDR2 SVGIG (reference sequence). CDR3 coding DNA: TGTGCCTGGAGTGGGGGCAGCTCCTATAATTCACCCCTCCACTTT. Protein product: CAWSGGSSYNSPLHF.

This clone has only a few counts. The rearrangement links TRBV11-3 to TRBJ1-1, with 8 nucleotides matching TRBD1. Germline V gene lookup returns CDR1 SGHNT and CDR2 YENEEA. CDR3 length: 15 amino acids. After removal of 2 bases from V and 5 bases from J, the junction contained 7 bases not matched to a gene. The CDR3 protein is CASSLRQGARTEAFF. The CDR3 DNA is TGTGCCAGCAGCTTAAGGCAGGGGGCGCGGACTGAAGCTTTCTTT.

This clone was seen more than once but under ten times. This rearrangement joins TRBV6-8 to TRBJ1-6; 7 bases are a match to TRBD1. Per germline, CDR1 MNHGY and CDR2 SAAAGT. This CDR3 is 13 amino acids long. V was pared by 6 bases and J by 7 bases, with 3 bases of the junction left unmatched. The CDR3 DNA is TGTGCCAGCAGGGGGGACAGAAATTCACCCCTCCACTTT. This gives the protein CASRGDRNSPLHF.